The T cell receptor (beta chain) under discussion was sequenced for a study of a mutant IDH1 vaccine in newly diagnosed glioma. In the study overall: Most patients had radiochemotherapy with temozolomide before enrollment; others had one alone. Study results and caveats: Altogether, almost 95% of patients exhibited vaccine-induced immune responses.

Here immunoSEQ multiplex PCR was the method, and the copy in TCRdb shows in-frame clones only, minus some. In the table there are under 80,000 clones, around 86% of which are singletons. Comments on this clone: Antigen unknown.

Documented time point: baseline, week 1 (first vaccination visit). The treatment here: pre-vaccination baseline after standard-of-care therapy. New IDH1-mutant, ATRX-lost WHO grade 3 or 4 astrocytomas occurred in donors. Germline lookup yields CDR1 SGHDN and CDR2 FVKESK. V dropped 1 base and J dropped 5 bases, with 8 bases sitting between them. The CDR3 length is 13 residues. V is TRBV14 and J is TRBJ1-2; D is undetermined. This clonotype was sampled from a man aged 25 to 40 with glioma. Material: PBMCs, obtained from a glioma patient treated with radiotherapy, temozolomide or both. Here the CDR3 reads CASSQVRRYGYTF. CDR3 coding DNA: TGTGCCAGCAGCCAAGTCAGGAGGTATGGCTACACCTTC.